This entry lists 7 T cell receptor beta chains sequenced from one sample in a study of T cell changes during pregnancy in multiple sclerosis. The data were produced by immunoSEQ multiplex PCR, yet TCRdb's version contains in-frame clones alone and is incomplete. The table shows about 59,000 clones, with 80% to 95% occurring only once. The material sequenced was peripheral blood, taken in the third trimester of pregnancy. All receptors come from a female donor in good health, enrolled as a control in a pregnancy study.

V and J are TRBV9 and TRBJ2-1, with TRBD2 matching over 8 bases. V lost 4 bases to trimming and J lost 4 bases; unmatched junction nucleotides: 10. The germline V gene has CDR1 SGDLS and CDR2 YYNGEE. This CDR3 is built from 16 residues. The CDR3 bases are TGTGCCAGCAGCCTAGCTGCGGGAGGAGGTTACAATGAGCAGTTCTTC. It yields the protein CASSLAAGGGYNEQFF.

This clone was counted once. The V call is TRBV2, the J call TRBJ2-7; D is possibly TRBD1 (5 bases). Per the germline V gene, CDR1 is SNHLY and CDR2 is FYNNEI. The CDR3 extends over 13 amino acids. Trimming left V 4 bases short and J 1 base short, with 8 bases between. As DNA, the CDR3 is TGTGCCAGCAGTGGGGGCACTTCCTACGAGCAGTACTTC. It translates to CASSGGTSYEQYF.

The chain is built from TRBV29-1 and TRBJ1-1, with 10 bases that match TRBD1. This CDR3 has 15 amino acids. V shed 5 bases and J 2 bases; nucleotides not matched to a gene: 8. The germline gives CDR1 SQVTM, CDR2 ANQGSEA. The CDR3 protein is CSVTETGGSNTEAFF. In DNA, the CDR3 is TGCAGCGTTACAGAGACAGGGGGCTCCAACACTGAAGCTTTCTTT.

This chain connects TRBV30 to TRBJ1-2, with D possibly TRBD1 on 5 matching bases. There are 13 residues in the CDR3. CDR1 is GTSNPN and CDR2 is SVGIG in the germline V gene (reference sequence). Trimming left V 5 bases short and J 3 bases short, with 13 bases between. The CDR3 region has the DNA TGTGCCTGGGGGGGGTTCCGGGACTATGGCTACACCTTC. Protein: CAWGGFRDYGYTF.

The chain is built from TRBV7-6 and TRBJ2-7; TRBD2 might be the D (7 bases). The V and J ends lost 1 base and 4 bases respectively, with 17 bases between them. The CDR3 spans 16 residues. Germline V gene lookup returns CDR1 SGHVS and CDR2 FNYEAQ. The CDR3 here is CASSLGGGGLPYEQYF. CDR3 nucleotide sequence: TGTGCCAGCAGCTTAGGAGGCGGGGGCCTCCCGTACGAGCAGTACTTC. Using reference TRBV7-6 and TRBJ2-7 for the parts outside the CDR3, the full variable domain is GAGVSQSPRYKVTKRGQDVALRCDPISGHVSLYWYRQALGQGPEFLTYFNYEAQQDKSGLPNDRFSAERPEGSISTLTIQRTEQRDSAMYRCASSLGGGGLPYEQYFGPGTRLTVT.

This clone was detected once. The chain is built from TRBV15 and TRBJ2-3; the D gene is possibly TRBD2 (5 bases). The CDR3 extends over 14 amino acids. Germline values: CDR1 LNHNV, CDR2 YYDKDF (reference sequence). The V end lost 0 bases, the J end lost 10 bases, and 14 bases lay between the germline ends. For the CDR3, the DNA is TGTGCCACCAGCAGAGATGGTCGCCTAGCTGCGCAGTATTTT. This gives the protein CATSRDGRLAAQYF.

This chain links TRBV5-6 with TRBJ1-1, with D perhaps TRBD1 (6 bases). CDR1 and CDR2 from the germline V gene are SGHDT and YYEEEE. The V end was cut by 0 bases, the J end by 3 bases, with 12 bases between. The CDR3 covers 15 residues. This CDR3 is CASSLGGGRDTEAFF. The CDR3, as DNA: TGTGCCAGCAGCTTGGGGGGGGGCCGGGACACTGAAGCTTTCTTT.